Listed here are 14 T cell receptor beta chains from one sample, sequenced in a study of blood T cell repertoires in COVID-19. Method: immunoSEQ multiplex PCR; TCRdb's copy keeps in-frame clones and lacks some. Counted here are roughly 220,000 clones, 80% to 90% occurring once; the ten biggest clones make up 15% to 20%. Material for sequencing was peripheral blood. These receptors were taken from a man younger than 40 with active or convalescent COVID-19.

This chain uses TRBV6-2 or TRBV6-3 with TRBJ1-2, with 11 bases lining up with TRBD1. The V and J ends lost 2 bases and 1 base, in that order; junction bases with no gene match: 9. Germline CDR1 is MNHEY and CDR2 is SVGEGT. This CDR3 spans 18 amino acids. In DNA form, the CDR3 reads TGTGCCAGCAGTTACGGACAGGGGGCTATCCAAGTTAACTATGGCTACACCTTC. It yields the protein CASSYGQGAIQVNYGYTF.

The chain couples TRBV10-3 to TRBJ1-2; 9 nucleotides align to TRBD1. Per the germline V gene, CDR1 is ENHRY and CDR2 is SYGVKD. This CDR3 has 17 residues. With V trimmed by 2 bases and J by 2 bases, 9 bases remained unmatched. The CDR3 sequence is CAISEPGGTGRNYGYTF. In DNA form, the CDR3 reads TGTGCCATCAGTGAGCCGGGGGGGACAGGGCGGAACTATGGCTACACCTTC.

This rearrangement joins TRBV7-2 to TRBJ1-6, with 9 bases matching TRBD1. Germline CDR1 is SGHTA and CDR2 is FQGNSA. The CDR3 extends over 14 amino acids. Trimming at V came to 11 bases and at J to 7 bases, leaving 9 bases not matched to a gene. DNA for the CDR3: TGTGCCGTACGTACCGGGACAGGGAATTCACCCCTCCACTTT. It specifies CAVRTGTGNSPLHF.

The rearrangement joins TRBV6-5 to TRBJ2-3, with D possibly being TRBD2 (6 bases). V gave up 4 bases and J gave up 1 base, with 15 bases separating them. The CDR3 is 16 amino acids. CDR1 MNHEY and CDR2 SVGAGI come from the germline V gene. CDR3 in amino acids: CASSFPGAGRTDTQYF. The CDR3 nucleotides read TGTGCCAGCAGTTTCCCCGGGGCGGGGCGCACAGATACGCAGTATTTT.

This chain links TRBV4-3 with TRBJ2-6; perhaps TRBD2 as D (6 bases). Trimming took 0 bases from V and 4 from J, leaving 10 bases between them. The CDR3 covers 16 residues. CDR1 and CDR2 (germline): LGHNA, YSLEER. CDR3 coding DNA: TGCGCCAGCAGCCAAGAGGAGGGCCAAGGGGCCAACGTCCTGACTTTC. Translation: CASSQEEGQGANVLTF.

This chain connects TRBV18 to TRBJ2-7, with D possibly TRBD1 on 6 matching bases. The CDR3 contains 13 residues. V lost 2 bases and J lost 6, with 11 bases in between. Germline V CDR1 and CDR2: KGHSH, LQKENI. The CDR3 coding sequence is TGTGCCAGCTCACCAGACAGGCAGGCCGAGCAGTACTTC. Protein: CASSPDRQAEQYF.

The CDR3 DNA reads as TGTGCCAGCAGCAAAGGACAGGCCCAAACCACACACGATGAGCAGTTCTTC. The encoded protein is CASSKGQAQTTHDEQFF. V and J are TRBV21-1 and TRBJ2-1; TRBD1 was called by the table and not checked on the DNA. TRBV21-1 is an annotated pseudogene. The CDR3 sequence is 17 residues long.

The chain couples TRBV7-8 to TRBJ2-7; 8 bases align to TRBD1. The germline V gene has CDR1 SGHVS and CDR2 FQNEAQ. This CDR3 is 11 amino acids long. The V and J ends lost 6 bases and 7 bases, in that order; junction bases with no gene match: 2. In nucleotides, the CDR3 is TGTGCCAGCAGGACAGGGGAAGAGCAGTACTTC. This sequence encodes CASRTGEEQYF.

V and J are TRBV2 and TRBJ1-1; weak D call: TRBD1 (5 bases). The CDR3 is 13 residues long. The V and J ends lost 2 bases and 7 bases respectively, with 11 bases between them. Germline V lookup: CDR1 SNHLY, CDR2 FYNNEI. CDR3 amino acids: CASSEWQGYEAFF. The CDR3 DNA reads as TGTGCCAGCAGTGAATGGCAGGGCTATGAAGCTTTCTTT. The variable domain in full, completed from reference TRBV2 and TRBJ1-1, reads EPEVTQTPSHQVTQMGQEVILRCVPISNHLYFYWYRQILGQKVEFLVSFYNNEISEKSEIFDDQFSVERPDGSNFTLKIRSTKLEDSAMYFCASSEWQGYEAFFGQGTRLTVV.

The chain joins TRBV7-8 to TRBJ1-5; perhaps TRBD1 as D (5 bases). V lost 1 base and J 7 bases, leaving 20 bases between the germline ends. Germline CDR1 and CDR2: SGHVS and FQNEAQ. This CDR3 comprises 17 residues. CDR3 coding DNA: TGTGCCAGCAGCTTAGTAGGCCCGGGGCGGAGGGGCCAGCCCCAGCATTTT. Its protein is CASSLVGPGRRGQPQHF.

The chain recombines TRBV13 with TRBJ2-3; 10 bases agree with TRBD2. Germline CDR1 reads PRHDT; CDR2 reads FYEKMQ (reference sequence). This CDR3 spans 15 amino acids. V was clipped by 5 bases and J by 2 bases; unmatched bases: 4. The CDR3 bases are TGTGCCAGCAGCCCGGGACTAGCGAACACAGATACGCAGTATTTT. This gives the protein CASSPGLANTDTQYF.

The chain combines TRBV11-3 with TRBJ2-1; 10 bases map to TRBD2. Germline V CDR1 and CDR2: SGHNT, YENEEA. The CDR3 spans 18 residues. V gave up 1 base and J gave up 6 bases; unmatched junction bases: 12. The CDR3: CASSLGLRTSGTPNEQFF. The CDR3 DNA sequence: TGTGCCAGCAGCTTAGGCCTCAGAACTAGCGGGACCCCCAATGAGCAGTTCTTC.

The V call is TRBV5-6, the J call TRBJ2-2; D may be TRBD2 (5 bases). The V gene lost 4 bases and the J gene lost 7 bases, with 17 bases spanning the gap. Germline loops: CDR1 SGHDT, CDR2 YYEEEE. The CDR3 length is 15 residues. CDR3 DNA: TGTGCCAGCAGCCTACGGACTTTCTTGGACGGGGAGCTGTTTTTT. This encodes CASSLRTFLDGELFF. The full variable domain, completed using reference TRBV5-6 and TRBJ2-2, is DAGVTQSPTHLIKTRGQQVTLRCSPKSGHDTVSWYQQALGQGPQFIFQYYEEEERQRGNFPDRFSGHQFPNYSSELNVNALLLGDSALYLCASSLRTFLDGELFFGEGSRLTVL.

The table lists this clone with a count of one. CDR3 loop: CASSESGSGQPQHF. The CDR3 DNA follows: TGTGCCAGCAGTGAATCGGGTAGCGGTCAGCCCCAGCATTTT. This chain uses TRBV6-4 with TRBJ1-5; no clear D. The V and J ends lost 3 bases and 6 bases respectively, with 12 bases between them. Germline assignment: CDR1 MRHNA and CDR2 SNTAGT. The CDR3 spans 14 residues.